This T cell receptor (beta chain) was identified in a study of OX40 agonist ivuxolimab in advanced cancers. Overall study context: Antecedent anti-PD-1, anti-PD-L1 or anti-CTLA-4 therapy was permissible, with roughly 36% having received some.

Only in-frame clones appear in the TCRdb table, and some are missing; sequencing was by immunoSEQ multiplex PCR. The data contain about 19,000 clones, about 83% of them singletons. With 5 bases clipped from V and 5 bases from J, the junction kept 6 bases outside the gene matches. CDR1 is LNHDA and CDR2 is SQIVND in the germline V gene (reference sequence). CDR3 size: 14 residues. This material consisted of CD4+ or CD8+ T cells sorted from blood, taken in a trial of the OX40 agonist ivuxolimab. V gene TRBV19 combines with J gene TRBJ1-1; 9 bases are a match to TRBD1. This clonotype was obtained from an adult with an advanced solid tumor such as melanoma, head and neck, liver or kidney cancer. The CDR3 spells CASSPGTGRTEAFF. CDR3 DNA: TGTGCCAGTAGTCCCGGGACAGGGAGGACTGAAGCTTTCTTT.